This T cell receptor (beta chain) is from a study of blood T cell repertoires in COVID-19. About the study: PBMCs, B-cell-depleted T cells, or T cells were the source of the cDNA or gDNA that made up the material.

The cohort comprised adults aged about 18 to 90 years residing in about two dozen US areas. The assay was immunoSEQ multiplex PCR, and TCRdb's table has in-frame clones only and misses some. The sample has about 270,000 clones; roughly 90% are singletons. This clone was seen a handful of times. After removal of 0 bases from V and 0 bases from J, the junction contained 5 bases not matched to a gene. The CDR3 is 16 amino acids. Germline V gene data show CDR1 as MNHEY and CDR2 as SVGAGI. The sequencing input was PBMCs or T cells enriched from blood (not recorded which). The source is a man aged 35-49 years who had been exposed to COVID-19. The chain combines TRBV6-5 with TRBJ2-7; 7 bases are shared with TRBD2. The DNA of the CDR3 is TGTGCCAGCAGTTACTCGGGTATAGCGGGCTCCTACGAGCAGTACTTC. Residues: CASSYSGIAGSYEQYF.